What follows are 12 T cell receptor beta chains derived from one specimen sequenced in a study of type 1 regulatory T cells. No cognate antigen is known for these TCRs. TCRdb re-called the reads through MiXCR, storing one row per CDR3 protein. The table has about 42,000 distinct CDR3 sequences, 9.5% to 15% seen once; the top ten hold 8% to 8.5%. Sequenced input: cultured non-Tr1 T cells, either the whole culture or a sorted T cell fraction (not recorded which). These receptors were obtained from a human donor in good health.

The chain employs TRBV21-1 and TRBJ2-7; the table assigns TRBD1, which was not confirmed against the DNA. TRBV21-1 is a listed pseudogene. The CDR3 length is 13 residues. CDR3: CASSLPVMGEQYF. The CDR3 coding sequence is TGTGCCAGCAGCCTCCCTGTCATGGGCGAGCAGTACTTC.

This clonotype was picked up many times. This chain uses TRBV11-2 with TRBJ2-1, with D possibly being TRBD1 (6 bases). Trimming shortened V by 5 bases and J by 4 bases, and 21 bases separated the two germline ends. The germline V gene encodes CDR1 SGHAT and CDR2 FQNNGV. CDR3 size: 17 residues. DNA for the CDR3: TGTGCCAGCAGCCCGGGAATTCGGACAGAGGGGTACAATGAGCAGTTCTTC. Its translation: CASSPGIRTEGYNEQFF. Filled out from reference TRBV11-2 and TRBJ2-1, the complete variable domain reads EAGVAQSPRYKIIEKRQSVAFWCNPISGHATLYWYQQILGQGPKLLIQFQNNGVVDDSQLPKDRFSAERLKGVDSTLKIQPAKLEDSAVYLCASSPGIRTEGYNEQFFGPGTRLTVL.

The CDR3 reads CASSRPPGQGVAYGYTF. CDR3 DNA: TGTGCCAGCAGTCGACCCCCGGGACAGGGTGTTGCCTATGGCTACACCTTC. The genes are TRBV7-2 and TRBJ1-2; TRBD1 agrees at 9 bases. Trimming removed 6 bases from V and 4 bases from J; junction bases left unmatched: 15. The CDR3 sequence is 17 residues long. CDR1 and CDR2 (germline): SGHTA, FQGNSA.

Ten or more counts support this clonotype. The chain couples TRBV29-1 to TRBJ2-2; D is undetermined. Germline CDR1 and CDR2: SQVTM and ANQGSEA. The CDR3 is 11 amino acids. With 5 bases removed from V and 6 bases from J, the gap between germline ends came to 7 bases. CDR3 sequence reads: CSVQVSGELFF. The CDR3 DNA reads TGCAGCGTTCAAGTTTCCGGGGAGCTGTTTTTT.

On this clonotype: A read error is possible here, since a much larger clone lies one base away. The J gene is TRBJ2-1, the V gene TRBV29-1; 8 nucleotides match TRBD2. Germline assignment: CDR1 SQVTM and CDR2 ANQGSEA. The CDR3 contains 13 residues. V was clipped by 5 bases and J by 7 bases; unmatched bases: 7. CDR3 sequence reads: CSVRIAGPNEQFF. The CDR3 region has the DNA TGCAGCGTTAGAATAGCGGGACCGAATGAGCAGTTCTTC.

This clonotype was observed at least ten times. V and J are TRBV5-1 and TRBJ2-7; D not certain. Germline CDR1 SGHRS, CDR2 YFSETQ. This CDR3 region has 12 residues. Trimming removed 4 bases from V and 1 base from J, with 6 bases in between. CDR3 sequence: CASSAMSYEQYF. DNA for the CDR3: TGCGCCAGCAGCGCCATGTCCTACGAGCAGTACTTC.

In this sample, this clonotype turned up many times. The rearrangement uses TRBV6-5 and TRBJ2-3, with 13 bases matching TRBD2. The CDR3 loop spans 17 amino acids. V shed 0 bases and J 5 bases; nucleotides not matched to a gene: 5. Looked up from germline, CDR1 is MNHEY and CDR2 is SVGAGI. The CDR3 DNA reads as TGTGCCAGCAGTTACTCCATCGGACTAGCGGGAGTAGATACGCAGTATTTT. Translating it yields CASSYSIGLAGVDTQYF.

The rearrangement joins TRBV19 to TRBJ2-2; 10 bases are a match to TRBD1. The J segment lost 5 bases and the V segment lost 11 bases, leaving 8 bases of the junction unmatched. There are 14 residues in the CDR3. Germline CDR1 LNHDA, CDR2 SQIVND (reference sequence). CDR3 region: CAPKPGQGTGELFF. For the CDR3, the DNA is TGTGCCCCCAAACCGGGACAGGGGACCGGGGAGCTGTTTTTT.

This clonotype was counted between two and nine times. The chain combines TRBV20-1 with TRBJ2-3; 8 bases match TRBD2. Germline CDR1 DFQATT, CDR2 SNEGSKA (reference sequence). The CDR3 is 14 residues long. CDR3 in DNA: TGCAGCTTGCTGGCGGGAGGTAGCACAGATACGCAGTATTTT. Its protein is CSLLAGGSTDTQYF.

This clonotype was seen many times. This rearrangement joins TRBV12-3 or TRBV12-4 to TRBJ2-1; D tentatively reads TRBD1 or TRBD2 (5 bases each). This CDR3 is 11 amino acids long. V dropped 6 bases and J dropped 8 bases, with 8 bases sitting between them. The CDR3 DNA is TGTGCCAGCAGACTAGGGGATGAGCAGTTCTTC. It encodes CASRLGDEQFF.

CDR3 sequence: CASSPMVRETQYF. DNA for the CDR3: TGTGCCAGCAGCCCGATGGTGAGGGAGACCCAGTACTTC. The chain links TRBV7-6 to TRBJ2-5; D unclear. From germline, CDR1 is SGHVS and CDR2 FNYEAQ. This CDR3 spans 13 amino acids. V lost 5 bases and J 5 bases, leaving 12 bases between the germline ends.

This clonotype was found a few times. The rearrangement joins TRBV18 to TRBJ2-1, with 13 bases lining up with TRBD2. The germline CDR1 and CDR2 sequences are KGHSH and LQKENI. J was trimmed by 7 bases and V by 4 bases; bases with no gene match: 4. This CDR3 has 15 residues. The CDR3 DNA follows: TGTGCCAGCTCACAACTAGCGGGAGGGGTAAATGAGCAGTTCTTC. It specifies CASSQLAGGVNEQFF.